The 2 T cell receptor beta chains below all came from one sample that was sequenced in a study of blood T cell repertoires in COVID-19. Libraries were prepared by immunoSEQ multiplex PCR; TCRdb keeps only in-frame clonotypes and omits some of them. The sample holds some 140,000 clones, roughly 83% seen once. Sequencing used PBMCs or T cells enriched from blood (not recorded which). The source is a man aged 35 to 55 with acute COVID-19.

Only a few counts were recorded for this clone. This rearrangement joins TRBV29-1 to TRBJ1-1, with D possibly matching TRBD1 (5 bases). V lost 4 bases, J lost 1 base, and 13 bases lay in between. The CDR3 loop spans 14 amino acids. CDR1 and CDR2 (germline): SQVTM, ANQGSEA. CDR3 sequence: CSVARSQGNTEAFF. CDR3 DNA: TGCAGCGTTGCCCGCTCGCAGGGGAACACTGAAGCTTTCTTT.

V usage is TRBV10-3 and J usage is TRBJ2-5, with D perhaps matching TRBD2 (7 bases). Germline CDR1 reads ENHRY; CDR2 reads SYGVKD. V lost 4 bases and J 4 bases, leaving 19 bases between the germline ends. The CDR3 has 16 amino acids. The CDR3 loop is CAISGGGTSPRETQYF. The CDR3 region has the DNA TGTGCCATCAGTGGGGGAGGGACAAGCCCCAGAGAGACCCAGTACTTC.